This TCR beta chain emerged from a study of beta chain features in type 1 diabetes. Notes on the study in general: In cDNA sequencing, cells with high TCR expression could be over-represented. All four CD4+ subsets of Type 1 diabetes patients contained TCRB CDR3s that were moderately but significantly shorter.

CDR1 and CDR2 (germline): MGHDK, SYGVNS. The CDR3 consists of 18 residues. V lost 1 base and J lost 2, with 20 bases in between. On this clone itself: No antigen is known for it.

By way of CD45RO/CCR7/CD25/CD127/CD95/CD27, the CD4+ regulatory, stem cell-like memory, central memory and naive cells were sorted. Each sorted fraction was over 98% pure. All of the isolated RNA was reverse transcribed, so expressed TCRB transcripts were sequenced. Some clones are missing from TCRdb's copy, which holds only in-frame ones; the method was immunoSEQ multiplex PCR. The repertoire holds some 150,000 clones, around 10% seen once, with 2% to 2.5% in the top ten. The rearrangement uses TRBV25-1 and TRBJ1-1; a possible D gene is TRBD1 (6 bases). The source of this sequence is a man younger than 35 in good health. Sample: central memory CD4+ T cells from blood. This chain's CDR3 is CASSESRGPTELNTEAFF. The CDR3 coding sequence is TGTGCCAGCAGTGAATCCAGGGGCCCGACAGAGCTAAACACTGAAGCTTTCTTT.